What follows are 5 T cell receptor beta chains derived from one specimen sequenced in a study of blood T cells in healthy people across ages. The use of a sample-barcoded 5' primer and a J-beta primer mix characterized a second PCR of about 7 to 12 cycles. Using its own MiXCR run on the 5' RACE reads, TCRdb lists one record per CDR3 protein. The table shows a few hundred thousand distinct CDR3 sequences, with roughly 29% occurring only once. Sequenced sample: blood. These receptors all stem from a woman in her 70s in good health.

Only a few counts were recorded for this clonotype. A junction end diverges from the germline sequence, so it may reflect a read error. The chain is built from TRBV6-6 and TRBJ1-1, with D hard to call. The CDR3 sequence is 13 residues long. Germline loops: CDR1 MNHNY, CDR2 SVGAGI (reference sequence). The DNA of the CDR3 is TGTGCCGGCAGTTACGCGTTACACCTTGAAGCTTTCTTT. The encoded protein is CAGSYALHLEAFF.

This clonotype was counted only a few times. The chain carries TRBV4-3 and TRBJ2-5; tentatively, D is TRBD2 (5 bases). This CDR3 spans 16 amino acids. Trimming cost V 0 bases and J 4 bases, with 15 bases left between them. The germline V gene has CDR1 LGHNA and CDR2 YSLEER. The CDR3 spells CASSQDFQLVRETQYF. In DNA form, the CDR3 reads TGCGCCAGCAGCCAAGATTTCCAACTAGTTCGAGAGACCCAGTACTTC.

V usage is TRBV4-1 and J usage is TRBJ1-3, with D maybe TRBD1 (5 bases). The germline V and J ends were trimmed by 2 bases and 2 bases, with 19 bases remaining between them. The germline V gene encodes CDR1 MGHRA and CDR2 YSYEKL. This CDR3 comprises 18 residues. CDR3 loop: CASSQRTPGTRTGNTIYF. CDR3 coding DNA: TGCGCCAGCAGCCAAAGAACTCCAGGGACCAGGACTGGAAACACCATATATTTT.

The genes are TRBV12-3 or TRBV12-4 and TRBJ1-1; a possible D gene is TRBD1 (6 bases). This CDR3 is built from 13 residues. The V gene lost 1 base and the J gene lost 5 bases, with 8 bases spanning the gap. The CDR3 DNA reads as TGTGCCAGCAGTTTAGAACAGGGAACTGAAGCTTTCTTT. Amino acids: CASSLEQGTEAFF.

This clonotype was counted ten times or more. This chain connects TRBV5-1 to TRBJ2-1; 10 bases align to TRBD2. The CDR3 consists of 16 residues. From germline, CDR1 is SGHRS and CDR2 YFSETQ. J lost 5 bases, V lost 4 bases, and 9 bases had no gene match. CDR3 region: CASSPQLAGTNNEQFF. The CDR3 DNA reads as TGCGCCAGCAGCCCCCAACTAGCGGGGACAAACAATGAGCAGTTCTTC.